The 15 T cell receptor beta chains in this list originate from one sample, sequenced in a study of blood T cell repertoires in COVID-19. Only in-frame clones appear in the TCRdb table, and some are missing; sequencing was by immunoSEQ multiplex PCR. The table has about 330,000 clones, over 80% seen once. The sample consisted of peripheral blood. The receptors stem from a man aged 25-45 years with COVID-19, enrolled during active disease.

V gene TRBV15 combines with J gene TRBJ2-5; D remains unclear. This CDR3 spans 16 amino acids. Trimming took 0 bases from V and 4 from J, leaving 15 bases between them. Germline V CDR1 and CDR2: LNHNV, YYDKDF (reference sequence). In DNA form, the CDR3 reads TGTGCCACCAGCAGAGAATTTTCCGGAGATAGAGAGACCCAGTACTTC. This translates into CATSREFSGDRETQYF.

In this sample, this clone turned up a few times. As DNA, the CDR3 is TGTGCCAGCAGCTTATGGAGAGGAAACACCATATATTTT. Translating gives CASSLWRGNTIYF. The chain recombines TRBV11-2 with TRBJ1-3; no clear D gene. V was pared by 2 bases and J by 4 bases, with 6 bases between. The V gene's germline CDR1 is SGHAT and CDR2 FQNNGV. The CDR3 runs to 13 residues.

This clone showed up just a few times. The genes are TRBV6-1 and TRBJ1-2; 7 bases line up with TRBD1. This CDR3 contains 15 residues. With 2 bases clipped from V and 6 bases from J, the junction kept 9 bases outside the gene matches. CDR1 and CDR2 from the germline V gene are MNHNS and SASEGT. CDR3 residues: CASSESSGTVNGYTF. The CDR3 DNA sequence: TGTGCCAGCAGTGAATCCTCAGGGACAGTAAATGGCTACACCTTC.

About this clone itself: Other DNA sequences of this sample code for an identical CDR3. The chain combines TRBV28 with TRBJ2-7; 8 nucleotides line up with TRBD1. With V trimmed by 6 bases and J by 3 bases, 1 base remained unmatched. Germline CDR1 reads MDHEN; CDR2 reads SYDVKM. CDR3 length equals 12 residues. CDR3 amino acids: CASRDRDYEQYF. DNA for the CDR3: TGTGCCAGCAGGGACAGGGACTACGAGCAGTACTTC.

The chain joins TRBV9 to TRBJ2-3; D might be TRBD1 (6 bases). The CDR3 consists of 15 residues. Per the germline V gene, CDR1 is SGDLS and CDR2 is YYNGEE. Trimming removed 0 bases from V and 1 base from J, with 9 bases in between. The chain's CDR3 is CASSVGTVGTDTQYF. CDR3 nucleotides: TGTGCCAGCAGCGTAGGGACAGTGGGCACAGATACGCAGTATTTT.

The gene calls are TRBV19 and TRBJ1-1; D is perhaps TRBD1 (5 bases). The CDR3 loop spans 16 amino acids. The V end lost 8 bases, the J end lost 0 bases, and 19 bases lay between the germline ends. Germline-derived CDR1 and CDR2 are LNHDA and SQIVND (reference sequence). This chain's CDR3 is CASGGGLGGVNTEAFF. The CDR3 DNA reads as TGTGCCAGTGGGGGGGGGTTAGGAGGCGTGAACACTGAAGCTTTCTTT. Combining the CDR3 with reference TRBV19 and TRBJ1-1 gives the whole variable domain DGGITQSPKYLFRKEGQNVTLSCEQNLNHDAMYWYRQDPGQGLRLIYYSQIVNDFQKGDIAEGYSVSREKKESFPLTVTSAQKNPTAFYLCASGGGLGGVNTEAFFGQGTRLTVV.

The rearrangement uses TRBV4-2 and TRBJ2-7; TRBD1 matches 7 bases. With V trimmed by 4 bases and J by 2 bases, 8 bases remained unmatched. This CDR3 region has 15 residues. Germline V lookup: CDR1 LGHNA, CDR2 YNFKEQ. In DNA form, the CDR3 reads TGTGCCAGCAGCCGCCTAGGGACAGCAGCCTACGAGCAGTACTTC. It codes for CASSRLGTAAYEQYF.

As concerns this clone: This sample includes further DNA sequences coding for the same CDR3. The CDR3 loop is CASNRDREETQYF. In nucleotides, the CDR3 is TGTGCCAGCAACCGGGACAGGGAAGAGACCCAGTACTTC. This chain connects TRBV2 to TRBJ2-5, with 9 bases fitting TRBD1. The CDR3 has 13 amino acids. V was pared by 7 bases and J by 3 bases, with 3 bases of the junction left unmatched. Germline CDR1 reads SNHLY; CDR2 reads FYNNEI. Combining the CDR3 with reference TRBV2 and TRBJ2-5 gives the whole variable domain EPEVTQTPSHQVTQMGQEVILRCVPISNHLYFYWYRQILGQKVEFLVSFYNNEISEKSEIFDDQFSVERPDGSNFTLKIRSTKLEDSAMYFCASNRDREETQYFGPGTRLLVL.

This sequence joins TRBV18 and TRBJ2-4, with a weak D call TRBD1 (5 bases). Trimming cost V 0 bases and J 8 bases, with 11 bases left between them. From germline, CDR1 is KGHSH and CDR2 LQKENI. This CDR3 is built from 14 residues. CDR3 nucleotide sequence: TGTGCCAGCTCACCACCCCCAGGGCATCACATTCAGTACTTC. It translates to CASSPPPGHHIQYF.

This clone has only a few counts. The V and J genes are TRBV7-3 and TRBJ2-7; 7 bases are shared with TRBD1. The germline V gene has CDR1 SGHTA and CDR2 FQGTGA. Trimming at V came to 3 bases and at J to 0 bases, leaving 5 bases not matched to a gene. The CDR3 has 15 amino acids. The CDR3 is CASSFAGGYSYEQYF. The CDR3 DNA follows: TGTGCCAGCAGCTTCGCAGGGGGTTACTCCTACGAGCAGTACTTC.

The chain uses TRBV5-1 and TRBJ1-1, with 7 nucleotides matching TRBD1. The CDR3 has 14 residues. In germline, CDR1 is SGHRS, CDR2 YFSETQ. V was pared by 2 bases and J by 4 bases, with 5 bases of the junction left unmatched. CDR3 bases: TGCGCCAGCAGCTTCCTGGACAGGACCACTGAAGCTTTCTTT. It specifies CASSFLDRTTEAFF. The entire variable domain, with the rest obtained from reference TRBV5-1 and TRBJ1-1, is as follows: KAGVTQTPRYLIKTRGQQVTLSCSPISGHRSVSWYQQTPGQGLQFLFEYFSETQRNKGNFPGRFSGRQFSNSRSEMNVSTLELGDSALYLCASSFLDRTTEAFFGQGTRLTVV.

The CDR3 sequence is CATSDRTGLPNNEQFF. CDR3 sequence (DNA): TGTGCCACCAGTGATCGCACAGGGCTCCCGAATAATGAGCAGTTCTTC. The chain carries TRBV24-1 and TRBJ2-1; D is possibly TRBD1 (6 bases). CDR3 length equals 16 residues. Deletions cut 3 bases from V and 7 bases from J, with 18 bases between. The germline gives CDR1 KGHDR, CDR2 SFDVKD.

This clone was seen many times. In DNA, the CDR3 is TGTGCCACCAACTCCGGGACAGGGAACAATCAGCCCCAGCATTTT. It specifies CATNSGTGNNQPQHF. The chain links TRBV19 to TRBJ1-5, with 9 positions matching TRBD1. After removal of 10 bases from V and 3 bases from J, the junction contained 10 bases not matched to a gene. From germline, CDR1 is LNHDA and CDR2 SQIVND (reference sequence). This CDR3 is 15 amino acids long.

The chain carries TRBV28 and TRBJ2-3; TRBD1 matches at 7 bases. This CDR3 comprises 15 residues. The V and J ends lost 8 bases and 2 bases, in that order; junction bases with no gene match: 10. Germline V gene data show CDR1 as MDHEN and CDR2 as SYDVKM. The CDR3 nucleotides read TGTGCCAGCCTTCCCCCGGGACAGCTCACAGATACGCAGTATTTT. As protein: CASLPPGQLTDTQYF.

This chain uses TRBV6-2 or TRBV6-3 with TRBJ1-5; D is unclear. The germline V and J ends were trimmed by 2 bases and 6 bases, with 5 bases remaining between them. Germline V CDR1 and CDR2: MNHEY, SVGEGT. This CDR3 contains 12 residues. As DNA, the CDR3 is TGTGCCAGCAGTTACGGAGGTCAGCCCCAGCATTTT. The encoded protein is CASSYGGQPQHF.